Reported below is one T cell receptor beta chain. Its specificity is not known. This sample stems from a study of cytomegalovirus exposure and HLA in healthy donors. PCR involved 60 Vbeta and 13 Jbeta primers. Assay: immunoSEQ multiplex PCR; the TCRdb copy retains only in-frame clones and omits some. In the table there are over 120,000 clones, approximately 80% of which are singletons. Trimming removed 1 base from V and 5 bases from J; junction bases left unmatched: 9. This CDR3 has 16 amino acids. Germline V gene data show CDR1 as SGHTA and CDR2 as FQGNSA. General study findings and limits: A list of 150 or so TCR beta chains associated with cytomegalovirus was given.

Each donor was healthy, and each was a bone marrow donor. The source of this sequence is a man aged 35-49 years in good health and CMV-seronegative. The specimen was PBMCs. The genes are TRBV7-2 and TRBJ2-5; TRBD2 aligns across 8 bases. CDR3 DNA: TGTGCCAGCAGCTTAGTCCCGGGACTAGTCGTTGAGACCCAGTACTTC. This sequence encodes CASSLVPGLVVETQYF. Drawing the rest from reference TRBV7-2 and TRBJ2-5, the complete variable domain is GAGVSQSPSNKVTEKGKDVELRCDPISGHTALYWYRQSLGQGLEFLIYFQGNSAPDKSGLPSDRFSAERTGGSVSTLTIQRTQQEDSAVYLCASSLVPGLVVETQYFGPGTRLLVL.